This T cell receptor beta chain was found in a study of vaccination and CD4 T cells after COVID-19. Looking at the study overall: Convalescent study patients returned SARS-CoV-2 positive nasal swab PCR results, with several mild cases and one severe. The interval from dose two to post-vaccine sampling had a median of around 79 days, and it ranged from 14 to 241. Study-level points and caveats: Spike mono-reactivity was shown by 304 of 307 vaccine-specific clones in convalescent patients.

MiXCR was run by TCRdb on the PCR reads, yielding one entry per CDR3 protein. Altogether just under 30,000 distinct CDR3 sequences are present, 49% being singletons, with the ten largest covering about 6%. As regards this clonotype: Its antigen is not known.

The V segment lost 6 bases and the J segment 0 bases; nucleotides outside the gene matches: 11. This CDR3 contains 16 residues. Germline lookup yields CDR1 DFQATT and CDR2 SNEGSKA (reference sequence). Noted time point: late sampling 161 to 241 days after vaccination in three convalescent patients. Positive tests by PCR, dated March to December 2020, predated US Alpha, Beta and Delta variants. The TCR comes from a human donor who had recovered from COVID-19. The sample here was CD4+ T cells from blood, taken about 7 months after SARS-CoV-2 vaccination. The J gene is TRBJ2-1, the V gene TRBV20-1; 7 nucleotides align to TRBD1. The CDR3 spells CSARSRGINSYNEQFF. CDR3 DNA: TGCAGTGCCCGAAGCAGGGGGATTAACTCCTACAATGAGCAGTTCTTC.